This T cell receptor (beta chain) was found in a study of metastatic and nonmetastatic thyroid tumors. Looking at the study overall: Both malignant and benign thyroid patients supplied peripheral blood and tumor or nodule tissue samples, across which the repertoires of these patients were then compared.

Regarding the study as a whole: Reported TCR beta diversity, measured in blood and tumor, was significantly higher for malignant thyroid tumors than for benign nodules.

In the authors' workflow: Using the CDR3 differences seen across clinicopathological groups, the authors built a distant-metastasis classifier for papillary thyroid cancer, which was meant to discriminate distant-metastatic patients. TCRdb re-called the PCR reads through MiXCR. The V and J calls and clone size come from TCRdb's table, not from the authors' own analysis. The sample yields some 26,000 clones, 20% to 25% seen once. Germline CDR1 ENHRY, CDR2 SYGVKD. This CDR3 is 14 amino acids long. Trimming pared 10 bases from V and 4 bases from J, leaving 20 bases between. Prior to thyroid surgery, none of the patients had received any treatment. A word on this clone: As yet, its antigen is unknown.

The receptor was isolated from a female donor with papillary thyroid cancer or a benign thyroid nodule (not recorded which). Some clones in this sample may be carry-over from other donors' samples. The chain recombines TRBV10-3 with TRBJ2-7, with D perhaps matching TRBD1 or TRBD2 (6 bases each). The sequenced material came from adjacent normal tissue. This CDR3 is CATSRGTWVYEQYF. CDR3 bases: TGTGCCACCAGCCGCGGGACATGGGTATACGAGCAGTACTTC.